This T cell receptor (beta chain) was captured by sequencing in a study of radiotherapy plus CTLA-4 blockade in lung cancer (dated by TCRdb to about 2018). With regard to the full study: Objective responses were observed in 15% to 20% of enrolled patients, and disease control was achieved in roughly 30%.

Concerning this clone: The clone's antigen remains unknown. No base qualities exist here, and no much larger clone lies one base off it.

Study-wide findings and limitations: The strongest predictors of response, as reported, were early dynamic changes in blood T cell clones along with a rise in serum interferon-beta after radiation. After treatment with radiotherapy and ipilimumab, TCR clones that originated in tumors expanded in peripheral blood.

Library generation was performed with the immunoSEQ multiplex PCR assay. TCRdb obtained this table from immuneACCESS and retained in-frame rearrangements with V and J assigned. These tables miss some clones; where compared with another copy, unresolved V genes account for less than half of the shortfall, and the remainder is unexplained. Here the sample has 45,000 to 55,000 clones; roughly 76% occur a single time. More than 9.5% of the sample is in the top ten clones. In this study, focal radiation therapy paired with CTLA-4 blockade (ipilimumab) was tested in patients who had chemo-refractory metastatic non-small-cell lung cancer. The CDR3 sequence holds 12 residues, the cysteine and phenylalanine included. The read is trimmed to its CDR3 DNA, 36 bases read in frame from base 1. V and J are truncated by 6 bases and 5 bases respectively, leaving an intervening sequence of 11 bases. As encoded in the germline V gene (reference sequence), CDR1 is LNHDA while CDR2 is SQIVND.

In this chain, TRBV19 is recombined with TRBJ2-7, with no reliable assignment of the D segment. The source of this sequence is a human donor with non-small cell lung cancer who had stable disease on radiotherapy plus ipilimumab. The material was peripheral blood, obtained from a patient treated with radiotherapy plus ipilimumab. The CDR3 corresponds to CASSPPSDEQYF. The base sequence is TGTGCCAGTAGCCCCCCCAGTGACGAGCAGTACTTC.